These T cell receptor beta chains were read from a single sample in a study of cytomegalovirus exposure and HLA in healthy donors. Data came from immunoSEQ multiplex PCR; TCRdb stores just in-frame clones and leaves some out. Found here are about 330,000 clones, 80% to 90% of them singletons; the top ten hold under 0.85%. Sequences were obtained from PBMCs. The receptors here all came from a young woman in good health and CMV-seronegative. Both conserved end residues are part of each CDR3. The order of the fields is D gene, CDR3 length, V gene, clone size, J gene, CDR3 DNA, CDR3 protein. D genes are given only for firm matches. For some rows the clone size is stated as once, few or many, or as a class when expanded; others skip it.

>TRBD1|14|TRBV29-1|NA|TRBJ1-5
TGCAGCGTTGATCGACAGGGGGGGGATCAGCCCCAGCATTTT
CSVDRQGGDQPQHF
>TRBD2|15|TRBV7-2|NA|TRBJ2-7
TGTGCCAGCAGCTTAGGACTAGCCGTCACCTACGAGCAGTACTTC
CASSLGLAVTYEQYF
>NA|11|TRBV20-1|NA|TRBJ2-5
TGCAGTGCCCAATCACGGGAGACCCAGTACTTC
CSAQSRETQYF
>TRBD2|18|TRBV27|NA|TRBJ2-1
TGTGCCAGCAGTCGGACTAGCGGGATATACAGGGTATACAATGAGCAGTTCTTC
CASSRTSGIYRVYNEQFF
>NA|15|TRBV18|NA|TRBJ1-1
TGTGCCAGCTCGCCCCAGGGCGTCGCATGGGGTGAAGCTTTCTTT
CASSPQGVAWGEAFF
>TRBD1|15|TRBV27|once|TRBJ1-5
TGTGCCAGCAGACGTGGACAGGATAGCAATCAGCCCCAGCATTTT
CASRRGQDSNQPQHF
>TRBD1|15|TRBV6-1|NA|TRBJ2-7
TGTGCCACAGCCAATGATGGGACAGGGGGCTACGAGCAGTACTTC
CATANDGTGGYEQYF
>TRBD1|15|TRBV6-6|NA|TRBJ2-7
TGTGCCAGCAGTTACTCGACAGGGGGAGCTTACGAGCAGTACTTC
CASSYSTGGAYEQYF
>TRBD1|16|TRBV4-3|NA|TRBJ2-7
TGCGCCAGCAGCCAAGTGGCGCAGGGGGTTGCCTACGAGCAGTACTTC
CASSQVAQGVAYEQYF
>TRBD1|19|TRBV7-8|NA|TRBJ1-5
TGTGCCAGCAGCCTTCAGGGGGCAGCGAACCGATATGGCAATCAGCCCCAGCATTTT
CASSLQGAANRYGNQPQHF
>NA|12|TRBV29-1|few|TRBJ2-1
TGCAGCGTTGAAGGGCTCGAGGATGAGCAGTTCTTC
CSVEGLEDEQFF
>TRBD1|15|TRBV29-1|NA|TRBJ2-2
TGCAGCGTTGAAGCAGACGGGACAGGATCCGGGGAGCTGTTTTTT
CSVEADGTGSGELFF
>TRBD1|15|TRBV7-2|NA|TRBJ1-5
TGTGCCAGCAGCTGGTGGACAGGGGTGGGTCAGCCCCAGCATTTT
CASSWWTGVGQPQHF
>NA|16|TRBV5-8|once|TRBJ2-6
TGTGCCAGCAGCTTGACAGTCACATCTGGGGCCAACGTCCTGACTTTC
CASSLTVTSGANVLTF
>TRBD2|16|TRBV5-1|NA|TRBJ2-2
TGCGCCAGCAGCTTGGCCCTCGGGGGGGGCACCGGGGAGCTGTTTTTT
CASSLALGGGTGELFF
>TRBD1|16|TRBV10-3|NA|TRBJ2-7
TGTGCCATCAAGGTAGGGGGCAACCACCTATCCTACGAGCAGTACTTC
CAIKVGGNHLSYEQYF
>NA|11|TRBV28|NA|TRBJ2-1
TGTGCCAGCGGGGCGGTGAATGAGCAGTTCTTC
CASGAVNEQFF
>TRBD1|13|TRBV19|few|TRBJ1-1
TGTGCCAGTTCGGGACAGGAGAACACTGAAGCTTTCTTT
CASSGQENTEAFF
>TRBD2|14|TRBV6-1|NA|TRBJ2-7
TGTGCCAGCAGGAGGACTAGCGGGAGCTACGAGCAGTACTTC
CASRRTSGSYEQYF
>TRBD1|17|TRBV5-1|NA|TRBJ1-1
TGCGCCAGCAGCTCAGAGCCGGGACAGGGTCCGAACACTGAAGCTTTCTTT
CASSSEPGQGPNTEAFF
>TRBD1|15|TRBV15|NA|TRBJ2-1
TGTGCCACCAGCAGAAAGACAGGGACCTACAATGAGCAGTTCTTC
CATSRKTGTYNEQFF
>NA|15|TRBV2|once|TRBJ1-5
TGTGCCAGCAGTGGGAGTAGGGAGGTGGATCAGCCCCAGCATTTT
CASSGSREVDQPQHF
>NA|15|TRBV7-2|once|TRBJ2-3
TGTGCCAGCAGGTCTCCCGGGACTAGCACAGATACGCAGTATTTT
CASRSPGTSTDTQYF